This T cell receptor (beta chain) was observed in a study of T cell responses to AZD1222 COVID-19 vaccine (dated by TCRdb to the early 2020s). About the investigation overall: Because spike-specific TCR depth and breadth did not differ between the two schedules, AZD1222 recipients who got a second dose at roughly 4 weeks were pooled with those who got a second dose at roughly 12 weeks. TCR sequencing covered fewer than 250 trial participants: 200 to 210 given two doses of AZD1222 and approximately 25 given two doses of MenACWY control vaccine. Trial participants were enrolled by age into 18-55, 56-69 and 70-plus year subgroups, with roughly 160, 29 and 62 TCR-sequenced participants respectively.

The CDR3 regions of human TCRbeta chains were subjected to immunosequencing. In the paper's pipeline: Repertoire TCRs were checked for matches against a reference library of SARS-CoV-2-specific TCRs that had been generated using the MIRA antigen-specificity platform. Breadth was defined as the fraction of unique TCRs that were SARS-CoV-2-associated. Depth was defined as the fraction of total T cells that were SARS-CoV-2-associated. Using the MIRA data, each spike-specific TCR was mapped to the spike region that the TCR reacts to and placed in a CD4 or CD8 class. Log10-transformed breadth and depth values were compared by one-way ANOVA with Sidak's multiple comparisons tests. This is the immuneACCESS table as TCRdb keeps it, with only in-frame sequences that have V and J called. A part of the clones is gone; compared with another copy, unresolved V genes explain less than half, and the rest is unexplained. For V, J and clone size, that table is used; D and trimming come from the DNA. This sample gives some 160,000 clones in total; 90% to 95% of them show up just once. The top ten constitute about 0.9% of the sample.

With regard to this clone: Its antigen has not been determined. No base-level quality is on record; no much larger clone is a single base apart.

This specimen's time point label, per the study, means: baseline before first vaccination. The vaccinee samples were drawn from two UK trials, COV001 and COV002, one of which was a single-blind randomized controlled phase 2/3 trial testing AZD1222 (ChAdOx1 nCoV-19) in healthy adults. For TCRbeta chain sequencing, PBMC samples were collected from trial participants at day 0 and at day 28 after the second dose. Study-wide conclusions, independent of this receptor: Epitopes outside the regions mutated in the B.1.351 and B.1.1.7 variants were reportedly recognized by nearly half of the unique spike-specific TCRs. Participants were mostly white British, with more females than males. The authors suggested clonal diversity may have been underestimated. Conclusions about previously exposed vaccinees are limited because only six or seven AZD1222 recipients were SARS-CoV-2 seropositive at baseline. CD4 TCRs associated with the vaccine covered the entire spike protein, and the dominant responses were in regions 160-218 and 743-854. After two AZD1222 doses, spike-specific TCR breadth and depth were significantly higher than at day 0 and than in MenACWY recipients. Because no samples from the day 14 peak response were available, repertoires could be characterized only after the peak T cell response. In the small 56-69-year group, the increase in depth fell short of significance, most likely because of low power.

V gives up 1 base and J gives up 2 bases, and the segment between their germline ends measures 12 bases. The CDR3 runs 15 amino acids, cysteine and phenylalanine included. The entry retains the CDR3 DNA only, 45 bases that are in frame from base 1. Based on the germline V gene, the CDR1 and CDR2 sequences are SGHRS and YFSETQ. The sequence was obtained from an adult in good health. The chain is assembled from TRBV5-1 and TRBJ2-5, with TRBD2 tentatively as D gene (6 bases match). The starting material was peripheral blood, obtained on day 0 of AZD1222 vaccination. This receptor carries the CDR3 CASSLRSGLQETQYF. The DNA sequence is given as TGCGCCAGCAGCTTGCGTAGCGGTTTACAAGAGACCCAGTACTTC.